The clone carrying this T cell receptor beta chain was seen at least ten times. The sample comes from a study of prognosis after radiotherapy for stage I lung cancer. CDR1 and CDR2 from the germline V gene are KGHSH and LQKENI. Trimming left V 2 bases short and J 6 bases short, with 17 bases between. This CDR3 contains 15 residues. Multiplex PCR, run in two rounds, amplified TCR beta CDR3 from genomic DNA. Every TRBV and TRBJ gene had its own specific primer in first-round PCR. TCRdb redid the calling of the multiplex PCR reads with MiXCR, one entry per CDR3 protein. Among some 13,000 distinct CDR3 sequences listed, 47% were seen once.

The sequence came from a donor aged 50 or older with non-small cell lung cancer. The material was PBMCs, obtained before or after stereotactic body radiation therapy (not recorded which). V and J are TRBV18 and TRBJ2-7; D is unclear. CDR3 in amino acids: CASSPGRRRISEQYF. The CDR3 DNA follows: TGTGCCAGCTCACCAGGACGTAGGCGCATCTCCGAGCAGTACTTC.